The 31 T cell receptor beta chains given below trace back to one sample, sequenced in a study of blood T cell repertoires in COVID-19. Sequencing used immunoSEQ multiplex PCR; TCRdb keeps in-frame clones, though not all of them. The table lists about 220,000 clones, about 79% of them singletons. The sample taken for sequencing was PBMCs or T cells enriched from blood (not recorded which). The receptors originated from a woman in her thirties or forties with acute COVID-19.

The rearrangement uses TRBV6-2 or TRBV6-3 and TRBJ2-7; possibly TRBD1 for D (6 bases). CDR1 MNHEY and CDR2 SVGEGT come from the germline V gene. V was cut by 6 bases and J by 7 bases, with 16 bases left in between. CDR3 length: 13 residues. In DNA form, the CDR3 reads TGTGCCAGCAGATACCGGGACACGGCAGAGCAGTACTTC. It codes for CASRYRDTAEQYF.

The chain combines TRBV3-1 (or the pseudogene TRBV3-2) with TRBJ1-2; 9 bases fit TRBD1. CDR3 length equals 13 residues. The germline V gene has CDR1 LGHDT and CDR2 YNNKEL (reference sequence). V lost 3 bases and J lost 6; bases outside the gene matches: 2. Written as DNA, the CDR3 is TGTGCCAGCAGCCAGACAGGGGGTCATGGCTACACCTTC. Its translation is CASSQTGGHGYTF.

The rearrangement links TRBV5-8 to TRBJ1-1, with D tentatively TRBD1 (5 bases). The germline CDR1 and CDR2 sequences are SGHTS and YDEGEE. Between the trimmed V and J ends, which lost 0 bases and 6 bases, there was a span of 15 bases. The CDR3 is 15 residues long. CDR3 residues: CASSLEGALGPEAFF. CDR3 in DNA: TGTGCCAGCAGCTTGGAAGGGGCTCTAGGGCCTGAAGCTTTCTTT. The full variable domain, completed using reference TRBV5-8 and TRBJ1-1, is EAGVTQSPTHLIKTRGQQATLRCSPISGHTSVYWYQQALGLGLQFLLWYDEGEERNRGNFPPRFSGRQFPNYSSELNVNALELEDSALYLCASSLEGALGPEAFFGQGTRLTVV.

The chain uses TRBV11-2 and TRBJ1-2, with 7 bases fitting TRBD1. CDR1 is SGHAT, CDR2 FQNNGV, per germline. The CDR3 has 14 amino acids. The J segment lost 4 bases and the V segment lost 4 bases, leaving 6 bases of the junction unmatched. The CDR3 DNA sequence: TGTGCCAGCAGCTCCCTGAGACAGGGCTATGGCTACACCTTC. Its translation is CASSSLRQGYGYTF.

V is TRBV28 and J is TRBJ2-7; 7 bases match TRBD2. Germline CDR1 reads MDHEN; CDR2 reads SYDVKM. The CDR3 runs 16 residues. V was pared by 6 bases and J by 0 bases, with 11 bases of the junction left unmatched. The CDR3 nucleotides are TGTGCCAGCAGAAGAAACCGGGACTACTCCTCCTACGAGCAGTACTTC. Translated: CASRRNRDYSSYEQYF. Full variable domain (rest looked up from reference TRBV28 and TRBJ2-7): DVKVTQSSRYLVKRTGEKVFLECVQDMDHENMFWYRQDPGLGLRLIYFSYDVKMKEKGDIPEGYSVSREKKERFSLILESASTNQTSMYLCASRRNRDYSSYEQYFGPGTRLTVT.

This chain uses TRBV19 with TRBJ1-4, with D perhaps matching TRBD1 (5 bases). The CDR3 spans 13 residues. Deletions cut 9 bases from V and 5 bases from J, with 13 bases between. Germline lookup yields CDR1 LNHDA and CDR2 SQIVND (reference sequence). The DNA for the CDR3 is TGTGCCAGCCTAGGACACACAAATGAAAAACTGTTTTTT. Amino acid sequence: CASLGHTNEKLFF.

Only one count was recorded for this clone. V is TRBV11-2 and J is TRBJ1-6; weak D call: TRBD1 (6 bases). The CDR3 loop spans 16 amino acids. The V gene lost 2 bases and the J gene lost 6 bases, with 14 bases spanning the gap. Germline CDR1 is SGHAT and CDR2 is FQNNGV. The CDR3 DNA follows: TGTGCCAGCAGCTTACTTGGACAGCGTATTAATTCACCCCTCCACTTT. The encoded protein is CASSLLGQRINSPLHF.

The gene calls are TRBV6-5 and TRBJ1-2, with 10 positions matching TRBD1. The CDR3 loop spans 16 amino acids. In germline, CDR1 is MNHEY, CDR2 SVGAGI. Trimming at V came to 2 bases and at J to 5 bases, leaving 8 bases not matched to a gene. In DNA form, the CDR3 reads TGTGCCAGCAGTTACCTAACCGGGACAGGGGATTATGGCTACACCTTC. It yields the protein CASSYLTGTGDYGYTF.

The CDR3 DNA follows: TGTGCCACCAGCTTTACTTTAGGCAATCAGCCCCAGCATTTT. Protein sequence: CATSFTLGNQPQHF. The chain couples TRBV15 to TRBJ1-5; D not resolved. Trimming cost V 5 bases and J 2 bases, with 10 bases left between them. This CDR3 comprises 14 residues. Germline-derived CDR1 and CDR2 are LNHNV and YYDKDF (reference sequence).

CDR3 in amino acids: CASSQGEGKQPQHF. Written as DNA, the CDR3 is TGTGCCAGCAGCCAAGGGGAGGGGAAACAGCCCCAGCATTTT. The chain carries TRBV4-2 and TRBJ1-5, with D possibly matching TRBD1 (5 bases). The germline gives CDR1 LGHNA, CDR2 YNFKEQ. V gave up 1 base and J gave up 7 bases, with 11 bases separating them. The CDR3 is 14 residues long.

Only a few counts were recorded for this clone. The V call is TRBV28, the J call TRBJ1-2, with 10 nucleotides matching TRBD1. Germline V gene sequence: CDR1 MDHEN, CDR2 SYDVKM. V gave up 5 bases and J gave up 5 bases; unmatched junction bases: 8. The CDR3 covers 15 residues. CDR3 coding DNA: TGTGCCAGCAGTCCCCAGGACAGGGGGATGTATGGCTACACCTTC. Protein product: CASSPQDRGMYGYTF.

This clone was counted only a few times. The chain carries TRBV29-1 and TRBJ2-7; no firm D call. Germline lookup yields CDR1 SQVTM and CDR2 ANQGSEA. CDR3 length equals 13 residues. V shed 4 bases and J shed 5 bases, with 15 bases lying between them. This chain's CDR3 is CSVVSPSAHEQYF. In nucleotides, the CDR3 is TGCAGCGTTGTTAGCCCATCGGCTCACGAGCAGTACTTC.

The genes are TRBV19 and TRBJ2-1; TRBD2 aligns across 12 bases. The CDR3 consists of 15 residues. Germline V gives CDR1 LNHDA, CDR2 SQIVND (reference sequence). Trimming at V came to 1 base and at J to 7 bases, leaving 2 bases not matched to a gene. This CDR3 reads CASSIGLAGENEQFF. In DNA, the CDR3 is TGTGCCAGTAGTATAGGACTAGCGGGGGAAAATGAGCAGTTCTTC.

V usage is TRBV18 and J usage is TRBJ1-2, with TRBD1 matching 9 bases. The germline gives CDR1 KGHSH, CDR2 LQKENI. The CDR3 sequence is 15 residues long. Trimming took 3 bases from V and 4 from J; bases not matched to a gene: 6. CDR3: CASSPGTGILYGYTF. The CDR3 bases are TGTGCCAGCTCACCCGGGACAGGGATCCTCTATGGCTACACCTTC. The full variable domain, completed using reference TRBV18 and TRBJ1-2, is NAGVMQNPRHLVRRRGQEARLRCSPMKGHSHVYWYRQLPEEGLKFMVYLQKENIIDESGMPKERFSAEFPKEGPSILRIQQVVRGDSAAYFCASSPGTGILYGYTFGSGTRLTVV.

The chain recombines TRBV3-1 (or the pseudogene TRBV3-2) with TRBJ1-1; D is perhaps TRBD1 (6 bases). The CDR3 is 16 amino acids. The V end was cut by 3 bases, the J end by 8 bases, with 22 bases between. Germline assignment: CDR1 LGHDT and CDR2 YNNKEL (reference sequence). CDR3: CASSHILSGGGGEAFF. The CDR3 nucleotides are TGTGCCAGCAGCCACATCTTATCTGGGGGCGGTGGAGAAGCTTTCTTT.

This clone was seen only a few times. The chain carries TRBV28 and TRBJ1-3, with a weak D call TRBD1 (6 bases). Germline V gene data show CDR1 as MDHEN and CDR2 as SYDVKM. The CDR3 extends over 16 amino acids. Trimming shortened V by 5 bases and J by 0 bases, and 14 bases separated the two germline ends. This CDR3 is CASSHDRTNSGNTIYF. Written as DNA, the CDR3 is TGTGCCAGCAGTCACGACAGGACCAACTCTGGAAACACCATATATTTT.

The chain is built from TRBV4-3 and TRBJ2-2, with D possibly TRBD2 on 5 matching bases. The CDR3 is 15 amino acids. With 0 bases removed from V and 3 bases from J, the gap between germline ends came to 8 bases. Germline V gene data show CDR1 as LGHNA and CDR2 as YSLEER. Here the CDR3 reads CASSQDLRDTGELFF. Written as DNA, the CDR3 is TGCGCCAGCAGCCAAGATTTGAGGGACACCGGGGAGCTGTTTTTT.

The gene calls are TRBV27 and TRBJ2-1, with TRBD2 identical over 8 bases. Germline CDR1 reads MNHEY; CDR2 reads SMNVEV (reference sequence). V gave up 10 bases and J gave up 3 bases; unmatched junction bases: 8. This CDR3 has 14 amino acids. The CDR3 bases are TGTGCCACCTCCATTAGCGGGAACTACAATGAGCAGTTCTTC. Protein product: CATSISGNYNEQFF.

This clone has a single count. The rearrangement joins TRBV7-9 to TRBJ2-7; D ambiguous. With 5 bases removed from V and 5 bases from J, the gap between germline ends came to 16 bases. The CDR3 totals 14 residues. The germline V gene encodes CDR1 SEHNR and CDR2 FQNEAQ (reference sequence). The CDR3 region has the DNA TGTGCCAGCAGCCCGAGGCCCCCCGTCCACGAGCAGTACTTC. It yields the protein CASSPRPPVHEQYF. The whole variable domain, filled in from reference TRBV7-9 and TRBJ2-7, reads DTGVSQNPRHKITKRGQNVTFRCDPISEHNRLYWYRQTLGQGPEFLTYFQNEAQLEKSRLLSDRFSAERPKGSFSTLEIQRTEQGDSAMYLCASSPRPPVHEQYFGPGTRLTVT.

As regards this clone: An end of the junction does not agree with germline; a read error may underlie this. V and J are TRBV29-1 and TRBJ1-5, with D unresolved. Germline loops: CDR1 SQVTM, CDR2 ANQGSEA. CDR3 length: 15 amino acids. DNA of the CDR3: TGCAGCGTTCAAGAAATGGCCAGTAGCAATCAGCCCCAGCATTTT. Translation gives CSVQEMASSNQPQHF.

The chain employs TRBV15 and TRBJ2-3, with 12 bases that match TRBD2. The J segment lost 3 bases and the V segment lost 1 base, leaving 14 bases of the junction unmatched. Germline V gene lookup returns CDR1 LNHNV and CDR2 YYDKDF (reference sequence). The CDR3 totals 20 residues. CDR3 sequence reads: CATSRGRGLAGLLGTDTQYF. In DNA, the CDR3 is TGTGCCACCAGCAGAGGACGAGGACTAGCGGGACTCCTCGGAACAGATACGCAGTATTTT.

This clone showed up many times. V is TRBV21-1 and J is TRBJ1-1. TRBV21-1 is shown as a pseudogene. The CDR3 consists of 17 residues. The CDR3 DNA follows: TGTGCCAGCATGTTTCCCGGGGGGGTCAGTAGGTACACTGAAGCTTTCTTT. It yields the protein CASMFPGGVSRYTEAFF.

The CDR3 DNA follows: TGTGCCAGCAGCCCACTAGCGGGGAACTACAATGAGCAGTTCTTC. Its protein is CASSPLAGNYNEQFF. The chain recombines TRBV2 with TRBJ2-1; 10 bases fit TRBD2. This CDR3 has 15 amino acids. The germline CDR1 and CDR2 sequences are SNHLY and FYNNEI. The V gene end was trimmed by 6 bases and the J gene end by 3 bases; junction bases not matched to a gene: 5.

The table lists this clone with a count of one. This sequence joins TRBV18 and TRBJ2-3, with 16 bases identical to TRBD2. This CDR3 contains 19 residues. The V gene end was trimmed by 0 bases and the J gene end by 3 bases; junction bases not matched to a gene: 6. The germline V gene encodes CDR1 KGHSH and CDR2 LQKENI. CDR3 coding DNA: TGTGCCAGCTCACCACCGGGACTAGCGGGGGGGCCTCCAACAGATACGCAGTATTTT. It codes for CASSPPGLAGGPPTDTQYF.

The rearrangement uses TRBV30 and TRBJ2-2; TRBD2 agrees at 11 bases. CDR1 and CDR2 (germline): GTSNPN, SVGIG (reference sequence). V shed 1 base, J shed 5 bases, and the junction held 6 bases outside the gene matches. This CDR3 region has 16 residues. The CDR3 loop is CAWSGASGGPTGELFF. The CDR3 bases are TGTGCCTGGAGTGGGGCTAGCGGGGGGCCAACCGGGGAGCTGTTTTTT.

V gene TRBV7-3 combines with J gene TRBJ2-1; 14 bases agree with TRBD2. The V gene's germline CDR1 is SGHTA and CDR2 FQGTGA. Unmatched junction bases numbered 4, after V lost 2 bases and J lost 4 bases. This CDR3 has 17 residues. The CDR3 DNA is TGTGCCAGCAGCTTATGGGGACTAGCGGGGGATTACAATGAGCAGTTCTTC. Amino acid sequence: CASSLWGLAGDYNEQFF.

The chain couples TRBV2 to TRBJ2-3; D not resolved. The CDR3 is made up of 15 amino acids. Germline CDR1 reads SNHLY; CDR2 reads FYNNEI. V was trimmed by 4 bases and J by 4 bases, leaving 15 bases between them. The CDR3 sequence: CASSARLQISDTQYF. CDR3 nucleotides: TGTGCCAGCAGTGCCAGATTACAGATCTCAGATACGCAGTATTTT. Together with reference TRBV2 and TRBJ2-3, the CDR3 gives the full variable domain: EPEVTQTPSHQVTQMGQEVILRCVPISNHLYFYWYRQILGQKVEFLVSFYNNEISEKSEIFDDQFSVERPDGSNFTLKIRSTKLEDSAMYFCASSARLQISDTQYFGPGTRLTVL.

J is TRBJ2-1 and V is TRBV27; 7 positions match TRBD1. Trimming at V came to 5 bases and at J to 8 bases, leaving 9 bases not matched to a gene. Germline lookup yields CDR1 MNHEY and CDR2 SMNVEV (reference sequence). The CDR3 has 14 residues. The CDR3, as DNA: TGTGCCAGCAGTACTAATACAGGGGCGGATGAGCAGTTCTTC. As protein: CASSTNTGADEQFF.

The J gene is TRBJ2-1, the V gene TRBV5-8, with TRBD2 identical over 7 bases. Germline CDR1 and CDR2: SGHTS and YDEGEE. V dropped 7 bases and J dropped 0; count of bases not matched to a gene: 7. The CDR3 loop spans 15 amino acids. The CDR3 loop reads CASLRGGSSYNEQFF. As DNA, the CDR3 is TGTGCCAGCCTCCGGGGAGGGAGCTCCTACAATGAGCAGTTCTTC.

As DNA, the CDR3 is TGTGCCAGCAGTTCAAACCCTCATATGACAGGGAAAAGAGAAAAACTGTTTTTT. It yields the protein CASSSNPHMTGKREKLFF. This chain links TRBV28 with TRBJ1-4, with TRBD1 identical over 7 bases. Per germline, CDR1 MDHEN and CDR2 SYDVKM. This CDR3 is 18 amino acids long. J gave up 8 bases and V 4 bases, and 19 bases lay outside the gene matches.

This chain connects TRBV5-1 to TRBJ2-1, with TRBD2 identical over 16 bases. Germline lookup yields CDR1 SGHRS and CDR2 YFSETQ. This CDR3 spans 16 amino acids. Germline trimming cut 4 bases from V and 8 bases from J; bases unmatched to any gene: 6. This CDR3 is CASSIGTSGGADEQFF. The CDR3 DNA reads TGCGCCAGCAGCATCGGGACTAGCGGGGGGGCGGATGAGCAGTTCTTC.